This TCR beta chain was found in a study of radiotherapy plus CTLA-4 blockade in lung cancer. Overall study findings and caveats: The authors reported that early blood T cell clone dynamics, with interferon-beta, best predicted response.

Focal radiation and CTLA-4 blockade (ipilimumab) were tested in chemo-refractory metastatic non-small-cell lung cancer patients. With regard to this clone: Its antigen remains unknown.

The table came from immunoSEQ multiplex PCR; TCRdb's copy has only in-frame clones and leaves some out. The sample has roughly 55,000 clones; 72% are singletons. The germline gives CDR1 MGHRA, CDR2 YSYEKL. The CDR3 has 14 amino acids. The germline V and J ends were trimmed by 1 base and 7 bases, with 10 bases remaining between them. The V call is TRBV4-1, the J call TRBJ1-4; D is perhaps TRBD1 (5 bases). The sequences come from peripheral blood, collected from a patient treated with radiotherapy plus ipilimumab. The TCR was taken from a human donor with non-small cell lung cancer whose response to radiotherapy plus ipilimumab could not be evaluated. CDR3 sequence reads: CASSQGDFGEKLFF. For the CDR3, the DNA is TGCGCCAGCAGCCAAGGGGACTTCGGTGAAAAACTGTTTTTT.